This T cell receptor beta chain emerged from a study of blood T cell repertoires in COVID-19. Authors' data handling: The authors estimated nucleated cell counts from reference gene primer amplification. Clones were sequenced by immunoSEQ multiplex PCR, and TCRdb holds only the in-frame ones, with some missing. V, J and clone size derive from that table, while D and trimming were established from the DNA sequence. Of about 270,000 clones listed, roughly 85% are singletons. Trimming removed 3 bases from V and 3 bases from J; junction bases left unmatched: 6. The germline gives CDR1 KGHSH, CDR2 LQKENI. The CDR3 runs 15 residues. Study members were between 18 and 89 years old and lived in approximately 25 US regions.

Input material: PBMCs or T cells enriched from blood (not recorded which). V is TRBV18 and J is TRBJ2-3, with 7 positions matching TRBD1. This clonotype originated in a woman in her forties or fifties with acute COVID-19. DNA of the CDR3: TGTGCCAGCTCACCCCTGACAGGGATAACAGATACGCAGTATTTT. Translating it yields CASSPLTGITDTQYF. The variable domain in full, completed from reference TRBV18 and TRBJ2-3, reads NAGVMQNPRHLVRRRGQEARLRCSPMKGHSHVYWYRQLPEEGLKFMVYLQKENIIDESGMPKERFSAEFPKEGPSILRIQQVVRGDSAAYFCASSPLTGITDTQYFGPGTRLTVL.